Below are 21 T cell receptor beta chains sequenced from a single sample in a study of cytomegalovirus exposure and HLA in healthy donors. The PCR contained 60 Vbeta and 13 Jbeta primers. Only in-frame clones appear in the TCRdb table, and some are missing; sequencing was by immunoSEQ multiplex PCR. This sample has around 140,000 clones, with approximately 71% found just once. The sequenced sample consisted of PBMCs. The receptors derive from a man aged 35-49 years in good health and CMV-seronegative.

Turning to this clone: A junction boundary mismatches the germline segment, possibly from a read error. The V gene is TRBV29-1, the J gene TRBJ1-1; 9 bases are a match to TRBD1. In germline, CDR1 is SQVTM, CDR2 ANQGSEA. The CDR3 is made up of 12 amino acids. The CDR3 reads CSDGQGNAEAFF. The CDR3 nucleotides are TGCAGCGATGGACAGGGGAACGCTGAAGCTTTCTTT. The full variable domain, in which reference TRBV29-1 and TRBJ1-1 provide the parts outside the CDR3, is SAVISQKPSRDICQRGTSLTIQCQVDSQVTMMFWYRQQPGQSLTLIATANQGSEATYESGFVIDKFPISRPNLTFSTLTVSNMSPEDSSIYLCSDGQGNAEAFFGQGTRLTVV.

The genes are TRBV6-1 and TRBJ2-1; 10 nucleotides agree with TRBD1. In germline, CDR1 is MNHNS, CDR2 SASEGT. CDR3 length equals 15 residues. V dropped 4 bases and J dropped 12; count of bases not matched to a gene: 12. The CDR3 here is CASSVGRGQGRGQFF. DNA of the CDR3: TGTGCCAGCAGTGTAGGTAGGGGACAGGGGAGGGGGCAGTTCTTC.

DNA for the CDR3: TGTGCCAGCTCACCACTCTCCGCAACAGGGAGAACTGAAGCTTTCTTT. Amino acids: CASSPLSATGRTEAFF. The chain joins TRBV18 to TRBJ1-1, with D perhaps TRBD1 (6 bases). The germline gives CDR1 KGHSH, CDR2 LQKENI. The CDR3 contains 16 residues. Deletions cut 1 base from V and 5 bases from J, with 17 bases between.

This chain links TRBV12-5 with TRBJ1-4; 7 bases map to TRBD1. This CDR3 region has 16 residues. V dropped 6 bases and J dropped 5; count of bases not matched to a gene: 12. In germline, CDR1 is LGHNT, CDR2 FRNRAP. DNA of the CDR3: TGTGCTAGTGGCCGACGGACAGGATCTCTCAATGAAAAACTGTTTTTT. As protein: CASGRRTGSLNEKLFF.

This clone was seen once. The chain uses TRBV4-1 and TRBJ2-3, with D possibly TRBD1 on 6 matching bases. Germline V gene lookup returns CDR1 MGHRA and CDR2 YSYEKL. The CDR3 totals 16 residues. V gave up 4 bases and J gave up 0 bases, with 14 bases separating them. CDR3 sequence reads: CASSRPGTFSTDTQYF. The CDR3 DNA reads TGCGCCAGCAGCCGCCCCGGGACATTTAGCACAGATACGCAGTATTTT.

The chain uses TRBV5-8 and TRBJ1-1; D not certain. The length of the CDR3 is 14 residues. Germline V CDR1 and CDR2: SGHTS, YDEGEE. V was shortened by 2 bases and J by 1 base, with 9 bases between the two germline ends. CDR3 in amino acids: CASSLMGRNTEAFF. CDR3 nucleotide sequence: TGTGCCAGCAGCTTAATGGGGAGGAACACTGAAGCTTTCTTT.

The gene calls are TRBV11-3 and TRBJ1-1, with D maybe TRBD1 (5 bases). The length of the CDR3 is 13 residues. Germline CDR1 reads SGHNT; CDR2 reads YENEEA. V lost 5 bases and J 4 bases, leaving 11 bases between the germline ends. The CDR3 DNA sequence: TGTGCCAGCAGCCAGCTAGACAGCACTGAAGCTTTCTTT. Its protein product is CASSQLDSTEAFF.

The chain links TRBV7-9 to TRBJ2-3, with D possibly TRBD1 on 5 matching bases. This CDR3 has 16 amino acids. Per the germline V gene, CDR1 is SEHNR and CDR2 is FQNEAQ (reference sequence). V was pared by 3 bases and J by 6 bases, with 19 bases between. The CDR3 nucleotides read TGTGCCAGCAGCTTGTGGGGCATCTCATCGATGGATACGCAGTATTTT. Encoded protein: CASSLWGISSMDTQYF.

This clone was found a few times. The rearrangement uses TRBV7-9 and TRBJ1-1, with D possibly TRBD1 on 6 matching bases. Trimming shortened V by 6 bases and J by 4 bases, and 21 bases separated the two germline ends. Germline values: CDR1 SEHNR, CDR2 FQNEAQ (reference sequence). The CDR3 has 16 residues. Here the CDR3 reads CASRTRDNQGGTEAFF. The CDR3 nucleotides read TGTGCCAGCAGGACCCGGGACAACCAAGGCGGCACTGAAGCTTTCTTT.

This clone occurred once. V gene TRBV11-2 combines with J gene TRBJ2-3; 12 nucleotides align to TRBD2. There are 18 residues in the CDR3. Germline V gene lookup returns CDR1 SGHAT and CDR2 FQNNGV. Trimming cost V 4 bases and J 2 bases; bases outside gene matches: 10. CDR3 bases: TGTGCCAGCAGCTCCCCGAGACTAGCGGGGGCCTTCACAGATACGCAGTATTTT. It codes for CASSSPRLAGAFTDTQYF. The complete variable domain, with remaining parts taken from reference TRBV11-2 and TRBJ2-3, reads EAGVAQSPRYKIIEKRQSVAFWCNPISGHATLYWYQQILGQGPKLLIQFQNNGVVDDSQLPKDRFSAERLKGVDSTLKIQPAKLEDSAVYLCASSSPRLAGAFTDTQYFGPGTRLTVL.

This clone was counted between two and nine times. The CDR3 region has the DNA TGCGCCAGCAGCCATCCCACAGGGGATGGGGCCAACGTCCTGACTTTC. The encoded protein is CASSHPTGDGANVLTF. The chain combines TRBV4-3 with TRBJ2-6; 7 nucleotides align to TRBD1. Germline-derived CDR1 and CDR2 are LGHNA and YSLEER. Trimming took 3 bases from V and 3 from J; bases not matched to a gene: 5. This CDR3 spans 16 amino acids.

This chain uses TRBV5-1 with TRBJ2-7; 12 bases are shared with TRBD1. The germline V gene encodes CDR1 SGHRS and CDR2 YFSETQ. The CDR3 runs 15 residues. The V segment lost 3 bases and the J segment 2 bases; nucleotides outside the gene matches: 3. CDR3 region: CASSSGTGGTYEQYF. The CDR3 nucleotides read TGCGCCAGCAGCTCCGGGACAGGGGGCACCTACGAGCAGTACTTC.

The gene calls are TRBV6-1 and TRBJ2-2, with 9 bases identical to TRBD1. This CDR3 is 13 amino acids long. The trim removed 8 bases at V and 7 bases at J, leaving 5 bases unmatched. Germline lookup yields CDR1 MNHNS and CDR2 SASEGT. In nucleotides, the CDR3 is TGTGCCAGCGGGGACAGGGCTAGCGGGGAGCTGTTTTTT. This translates into CASGDRASGELFF.

The rearrangement joins TRBV6-1 to TRBJ2-7, with 9 positions matching TRBD2. The V segment lost 6 bases and the J segment 4 bases; nucleotides outside the gene matches: 10. CDR3 length: 15 amino acids. Germline-derived CDR1 and CDR2 are MNHNS and SASEGT. DNA of the CDR3: TGTGCCAGCAGCGACCTCGAGCGGGGGGTTTACGAGCAGTACTTC. It encodes CASSDLERGVYEQYF.

This clone appeared a few times. This chain joins TRBV27 and TRBJ2-7; TRBD1 might be the D (6 bases). Germline V gene lookup returns CDR1 MNHEY and CDR2 SMNVEV (reference sequence). Deletions cut 4 bases from V and 2 bases from J, with 12 bases between. This CDR3 is 14 amino acids long. CDR3 coding DNA: TGTGCCAGCAGTTCCAGGGGTGGAACCTACGAGCAGTACTTC. This gives the protein CASSSRGGTYEQYF.

This sequence joins TRBV7-2 and TRBJ1-4; 7 nucleotides align to TRBD1. The CDR3 is 17 residues long. V lost 4 bases and J lost 1; bases outside the gene matches: 9. The germline gives CDR1 SGHTA, CDR2 FQGNSA. This CDR3 reads CASSSRQGGRTNEKLFF. The CDR3 nucleotides are TGTGCCAGCAGCTCCCGACAGGGAGGACGAACTAATGAAAAACTGTTTTTT.

CDR3 coding DNA: TGTGCCAGCAGTTTACCAGGGCAGCTTCACACTGAAGCTTTCTTT. Protein: CASSLPGQLHTEAFF. The V gene is TRBV28, the J gene TRBJ1-1, with D perhaps TRBD1 (5 bases). The CDR3 runs 15 residues. Germline lookup yields CDR1 MDHEN and CDR2 SYDVKM. V was shortened by 2 bases and J by 3 bases, with 13 bases between the two germline ends.

V and J are TRBV4-3 and TRBJ1-1; D gene uncertain. Trimming pared 0 bases from V and 0 bases from J, leaving 5 bases between. This CDR3 comprises 14 residues. Germline loops: CDR1 LGHNA, CDR2 YSLEER. DNA of the CDR3: TGCGCCAGCAGCCAAGATTGGCTGAACACTGAAGCTTTCTTT. This gives the protein CASSQDWLNTEAFF.

This chain joins TRBV5-1 and TRBJ2-4; possible D gene TRBD2, 6 bases. The CDR3 spans 16 residues. Trimming removed 4 bases at V and 9 bases at J, with 23 bases between. Looked up from germline, CDR1 is SGHRS and CDR2 is YFSETQ. The CDR3 region has the DNA TGCGCCAGCAGCGCCAGCGGGTCAATCTCTTACACCATTCAGTACTTC. Protein product: CASSASGSISYTIQYF.

The rearrangement uses TRBV14 and TRBJ2-5; D might be TRBD1 (5 bases). Germline V gene sequence: CDR1 SGHDN, CDR2 FVKESK. CDR3 length: 14 amino acids. The V end was cut by 0 bases, the J end by 7 bases, with 12 bases between. The CDR3 bases are TGTGCCAGCAGCCAAGATCTCCAGGGATGGACCCAGTACTTC. It yields the protein CASSQDLQGWTQYF.

This clone was observed a handful of times. The chain employs TRBV9 and TRBJ1-1, with TRBD1 identical over 9 bases. Germline CDR1 and CDR2: SGDLS and YYNGEE. V shed 4 bases and J 7 bases; nucleotides not matched to a gene: 11. The CDR3 is 15 amino acids. The CDR3, as DNA: TGTGCCAGCAGCAATCACAGGGGGCGAGGGCGTGAAGCTTTCTTT. Protein sequence: CASSNHRGRGREAFF.